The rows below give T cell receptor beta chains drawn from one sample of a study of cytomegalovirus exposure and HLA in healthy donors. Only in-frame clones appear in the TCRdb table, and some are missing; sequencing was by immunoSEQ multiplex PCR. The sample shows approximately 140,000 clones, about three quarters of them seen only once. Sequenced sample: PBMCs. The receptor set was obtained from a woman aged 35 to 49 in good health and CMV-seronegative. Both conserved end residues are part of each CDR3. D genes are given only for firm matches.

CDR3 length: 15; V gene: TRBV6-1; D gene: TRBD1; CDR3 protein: CASSYRGGGNQPQHF
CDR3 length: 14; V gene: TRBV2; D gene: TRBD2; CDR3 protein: CASSDPSGGAKQYF
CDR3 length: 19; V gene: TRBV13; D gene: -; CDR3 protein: CASSSTWSHERSTNEKLFF
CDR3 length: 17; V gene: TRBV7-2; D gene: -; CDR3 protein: CASSLVGGGQNPYGYTF
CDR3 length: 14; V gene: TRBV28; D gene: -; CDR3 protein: CAGFGGGGTTEAFF
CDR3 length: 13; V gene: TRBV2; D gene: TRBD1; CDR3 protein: CASSAGQDTEAFF
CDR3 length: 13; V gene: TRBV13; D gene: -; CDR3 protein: CASSFPGARELFF
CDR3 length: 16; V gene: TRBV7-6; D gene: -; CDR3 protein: CASSLLGTGTDSPLHF
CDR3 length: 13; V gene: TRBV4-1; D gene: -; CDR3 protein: CASSQVPGEKLFF
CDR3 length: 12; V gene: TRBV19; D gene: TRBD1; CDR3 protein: CASGQGNSPLHF
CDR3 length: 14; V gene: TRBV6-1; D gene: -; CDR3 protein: CASRMRGGGTEAFF
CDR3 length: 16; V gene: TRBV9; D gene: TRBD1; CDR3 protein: CASSVGTGTVYNEQFF
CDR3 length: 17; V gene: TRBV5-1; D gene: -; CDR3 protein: CASSGQTGNRQNTEAFF
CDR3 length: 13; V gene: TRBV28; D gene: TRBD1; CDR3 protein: CASSLSGTGTAFF
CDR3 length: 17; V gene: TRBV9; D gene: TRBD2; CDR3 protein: CASSVAFGTSSTHEQFF
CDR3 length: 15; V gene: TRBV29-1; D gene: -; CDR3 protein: CSVQAGWGMNTEAFF
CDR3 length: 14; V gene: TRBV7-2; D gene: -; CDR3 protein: CASSAAPSGQGAFF
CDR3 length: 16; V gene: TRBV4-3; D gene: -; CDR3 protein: CASSQEGGPSNSPLHF
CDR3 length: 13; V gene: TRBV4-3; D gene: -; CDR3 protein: CASSQDTYNEQFF
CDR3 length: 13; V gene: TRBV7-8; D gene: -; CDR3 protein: CASSHRGLYGYTF
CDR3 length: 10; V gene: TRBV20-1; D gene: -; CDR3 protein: CSASQETQYF
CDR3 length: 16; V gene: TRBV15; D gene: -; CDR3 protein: CATSRDRGIGLGGYTF
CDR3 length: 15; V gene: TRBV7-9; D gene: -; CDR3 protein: CASSSQGGNNSPLHF
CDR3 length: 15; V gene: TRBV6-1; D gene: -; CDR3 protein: CASSEANEGNQPQHF
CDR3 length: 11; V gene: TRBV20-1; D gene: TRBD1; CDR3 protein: CSARSGGGYTF
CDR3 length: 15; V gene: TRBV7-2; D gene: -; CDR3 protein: CASSLTGPSRAKRDF
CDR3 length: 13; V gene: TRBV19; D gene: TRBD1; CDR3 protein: CASSDRFDQPQHF
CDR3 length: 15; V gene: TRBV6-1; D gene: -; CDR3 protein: CASSELDRDSGEQYF
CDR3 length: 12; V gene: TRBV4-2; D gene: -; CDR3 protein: CASSRADYGYTF
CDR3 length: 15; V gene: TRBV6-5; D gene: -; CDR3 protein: CASSTALTTNEKLFF
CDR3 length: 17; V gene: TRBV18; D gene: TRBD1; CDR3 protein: CASSPPSGTGFTGELFF
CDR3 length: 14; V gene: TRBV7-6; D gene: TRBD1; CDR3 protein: CASSRDSKQETQYF
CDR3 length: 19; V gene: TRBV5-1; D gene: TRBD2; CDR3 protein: CASSLAPGGGLADQETQYF
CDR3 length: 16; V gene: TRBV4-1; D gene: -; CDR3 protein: CASSQATRGRTDTQYF
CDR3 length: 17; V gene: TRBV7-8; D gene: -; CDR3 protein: CASSLSRSDRFREKLFF
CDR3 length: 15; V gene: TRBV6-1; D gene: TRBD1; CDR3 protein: CASSGGTDFYSPLHF
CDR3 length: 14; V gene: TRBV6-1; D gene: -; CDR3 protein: CASGLGAATLWAFF
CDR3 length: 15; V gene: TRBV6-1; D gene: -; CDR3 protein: CASSEGRAPGNTIYF
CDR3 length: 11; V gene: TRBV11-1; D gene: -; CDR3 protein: CASSSGVEQYF
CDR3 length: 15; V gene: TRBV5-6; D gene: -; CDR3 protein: CASSLRTLANYGYTF
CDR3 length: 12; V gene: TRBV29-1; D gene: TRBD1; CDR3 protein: CSVDREYNEQFF
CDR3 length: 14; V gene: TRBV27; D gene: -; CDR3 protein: CASSSAGVNEKLFF
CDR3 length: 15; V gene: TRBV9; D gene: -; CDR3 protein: CASSETGISTDTQYF
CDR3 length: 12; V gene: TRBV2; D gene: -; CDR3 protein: CASSSTGNEQFF